This is a list of T cell receptor beta chains from one sample in a study of technical replicates of blood from several donors. The assay was immunoSEQ multiplex PCR, and TCRdb's table has in-frame clones only and misses some. The sample has about 13,000 clones, 65% to 90% seen once. The sequenced sample was PBMCs. The receptors shown here come from a human donor in good health. The CDR3 runs from the conserved cysteine through the conserved F or W. Each record gives: V gene, J gene, D gene, clone size, CDR3 protein, CDR3 DNA. A D gene is named only where the DNA matches it firmly. Some rows have no size entry. The others give once, few or many, or a class for an expanded clone.

V gene: TRBV28
J gene: TRBJ1-1
D gene: -
clone size: -
CDR3 protein: CASSLLATEAFF
CDR3 DNA: TGTGCCAGCAGTTTATTGGCCACTGAAGCTTTCTTT

V gene: TRBV5-4
J gene: TRBJ2-2
D gene: -
clone size: -
CDR3 protein: CASSFNPGLITGELFF
CDR3 DNA: TGTGCCAGCAGCTTCAATCCGGGACTGATCACCGGGGAGCTGTTTTTT

V gene: TRBV7-9
J gene: TRBJ2-7
D gene: TRBD1
clone size: -
CDR3 protein: CASSLGTAKREQYF
CDR3 DNA: TGTGCCAGCAGCTTGGGGACAGCAAAGAGGGAGCAGTACTTC

V gene: TRBV28
J gene: TRBJ1-4
D gene: TRBD1
clone size: -
CDR3 protein: CASSDRGRDEKLFF
CDR3 DNA: TGTGCCAGCTCCGACAGGGGGCGAGATGAAAAACTGTTTTTT

V gene: TRBV18
J gene: TRBJ2-3
D gene: -
clone size: -
CDR3 protein: CASSPASVSTDTQYF
CDR3 DNA: TGTGCCAGCTCACCAGCTAGCGTTAGCACAGATACGCAGTATTTT

V gene: TRBV19
J gene: TRBJ2-7
D gene: -
clone size: few
CDR3 protein: CASSIGTTYEQYF
CDR3 DNA: TGTGCCAGTAGTATAGGCACAACCTACGAGCAGTACTTC

V gene: TRBV28
J gene: TRBJ1-4
D gene: -
clone size: -
CDR3 protein: CASSTDRQLHSNEKLFF
CDR3 DNA: TGTGCCAGCAGCACGGACAGACAGTTACACTCGAATGAAAAACTGTTTTTT

V gene: TRBV15
J gene: TRBJ2-7
D gene: TRBD2
clone size: -
CDR3 protein: CATSRELAGLREQYF
CDR3 DNA: TGTGCCACCAGCAGAGAACTAGCGGGACTACGGGAGCAGTACTTC

V gene: TRBV30
J gene: TRBJ1-2
D gene: -
clone size: -
CDR3 protein: CAFPHRGYGYTF
CDR3 DNA: TGTGCCTTTCCCCACCGGGGCTATGGCTACACCTTC

V gene: TRBV10-2
J gene: TRBJ2-1
D gene: -
clone size: -
CDR3 protein: CASSFPSASSYNEQFF
CDR3 DNA: TGCGCCAGCAGTTTTCCTAGCGCGAGCTCCTACAATGAGCAGTTCTTC

V gene: TRBV9
J gene: TRBJ1-1
D gene: -
clone size: -
CDR3 protein: CASSAVFEAFF
CDR3 DNA: TGTGCCAGCAGCGCCGTTTTTGAAGCTTTCTTT

V gene: TRBV6-6
J gene: TRBJ2-3
D gene: -
clone size: -
CDR3 protein: CASSYQRTSTDTQYF
CDR3 DNA: TGTGCCAGCAGTTACCAGCGGACTAGCACAGATACGCAGTATTTT

V gene: TRBV6-5
J gene: TRBJ2-2
D gene: TRBD2
clone size: -
CDR3 protein: CASSTRTSGTGELFF
CDR3 DNA: TGTGCCAGCAGTACCCGGACTAGCGGCACCGGGGAGCTGTTTTTT

V gene: TRBV18
J gene: TRBJ1-1
D gene: TRBD1
clone size: -
CDR3 protein: CASSSEDRETEAFF
CDR3 DNA: TGTGCCAGCTCATCCGAAGACAGGGAGACTGAAGCTTTCTTT

V gene: TRBV6-5
J gene: TRBJ2-7
D gene: TRBD2
clone size: -
CDR3 protein: CASSYPFVGGESEQYF
CDR3 DNA: TGTGCCAGCAGTTACCCATTCGTTGGGGGGGAGAGTGAGCAGTACTTC

V gene: TRBV7-7
J gene: TRBJ1-1
D gene: -
clone size: -
CDR3 protein: CASSLDSWSEAFF
CDR3 DNA: TGTGCCAGCAGCTTGGACAGCTGGTCTGAAGCTTTCTTT

V gene: TRBV28
J gene: TRBJ1-3
D gene: TRBD1
clone size: -
CDR3 protein: CASSLTDGDSFSGNTIYF
CDR3 DNA: TGTGCCAGCAGCTTAACAGATGGGGACAGTTTCTCTGGAAACACCATATATTTT

V gene: TRBV6-1
J gene: TRBJ1-5
D gene: TRBD1
clone size: -
CDR3 protein: CASSKSTGIMHF
CDR3 DNA: TGTGCCAGCAGTAAATCGACAGGGATAATGCATTTT

V gene: TRBV30
J gene: TRBJ2-5
D gene: -
clone size: -
CDR3 protein: CAWSVLRPGETQYF
CDR3 DNA: TGTGCCTGGAGTGTACTCCGCCCGGGGGAGACCCAGTACTTC

V gene: TRBV6-6
J gene: TRBJ2-3
D gene: TRBD2
clone size: -
CDR3 protein: CASRNQLAIADTQYF
CDR3 DNA: TGTGCCAGCAGAAACCAACTAGCGATCGCAGATACGCAGTATTTT

V gene: TRBV6-5
J gene: TRBJ1-5
D gene: TRBD1
clone size: once
CDR3 protein: CASSKTGDRNQPQHF
CDR3 DNA: TGTGCCAGCAGTAAAACAGGGGATCGCAATCAGCCCCAGCATTTT

V gene: TRBV7-9
J gene: TRBJ1-2
D gene: -
clone size: -
CDR3 protein: CASSSSSTLVPAGYTF
CDR3 DNA: TGTGCCAGCAGCTCTTCCTCCACGCTAGTTCCAGCGGGCTACACCTTC

V gene: TRBV5-1
J gene: TRBJ1-1
D gene: -
clone size: -
CDR3 protein: CASSVAGTRGNTEAFF
CDR3 DNA: TGCGCCAGCAGCGTCGCCGGGACACGCGGGAACACTGAAGCTTTCTTT

V gene: TRBV6-5
J gene: TRBJ2-3
D gene: -
clone size: few
CDR3 protein: CASSYSVAGTDTQYF
CDR3 DNA: TGTGCCAGCAGTTACTCGGTAGCAGGGACAGATACGCAGTATTTT

V gene: TRBV5-1
J gene: TRBJ2-7
D gene: TRBD1
clone size: -
CDR3 protein: CASSGPGGKFYEQYF
CDR3 DNA: TGCGCCAGCAGCGGCCCAGGGGGCAAATTCTACGAGCAGTACTTC

V gene: TRBV9
J gene: TRBJ2-5
D gene: TRBD2
clone size: once
CDR3 protein: CASSRRGGTSGEETQYF
CDR3 DNA: TGTGCCAGCAGCCGAAGGGGAGGGACTAGCGGGGAAGAGACCCAGTACTTC

V gene: TRBV7-9
J gene: TRBJ1-5
D gene: -
clone size: -
CDR3 protein: CASSRQGQPQHF
CDR3 DNA: TGTGCCAGCAGCCGTCAGGGCCAGCCCCAGCATTTT

V gene: TRBV10-1
J gene: TRBJ2-7
D gene: TRBD2
clone size: -
CDR3 protein: CASREREGPYEQYF
CDR3 DNA: TGCGCCAGCAGAGAACGGGAGGGCCCCTACGAGCAGTACTTC

V gene: TRBV7-3
J gene: TRBJ1-2
D gene: -
clone size: -
CDR3 protein: CASSPDGVYYGYTF
CDR3 DNA: TGTGCCAGCAGCCCCGACGGGGTTTACTATGGCTACACCTTC

V gene: TRBV5-4
J gene: TRBJ1-2
D gene: TRBD1
clone size: -
CDR3 protein: CASSLGQGEGYTF
CDR3 DNA: TGTGCCAGCAGCTTGGGCCAGGGGGAAGGCTACACCTTC

V gene: TRBV4-2
J gene: TRBJ2-2
D gene: -
clone size: -
CDR3 protein: CASSQEGGSRPNTGELFF
CDR3 DNA: TGTGCCAGCAGCCAAGAGGGGGGATCCAGGCCGAACACCGGGGAGCTGTTTTTT

V gene: TRBV5-1
J gene: TRBJ1-1
D gene: TRBD1
clone size: -
CDR3 protein: CASSTTYRGEMNTEAFF
CDR3 DNA: TGCGCCAGCAGCACAACGTACAGGGGTGAAATGAACACTGAAGCTTTCTTT

V gene: TRBV11-2
J gene: TRBJ1-2
D gene: -
clone size: -
CDR3 protein: CASSLDRGGYTF
CDR3 DNA: TGTGCCAGCAGCTTAGATCGGGGGGGCTACACCTTC

V gene: TRBV7-8
J gene: TRBJ1-1
D gene: TRBD1
clone size: -
CDR3 protein: CASSSRQGDTEAFF
CDR3 DNA: TGTGCCAGCAGCTCTCGACAGGGAGACACTGAAGCTTTCTTT

V gene: TRBV20-1
J gene: TRBJ2-7
D gene: -
clone size: -
CDR3 protein: CSADSYQVQYF
CDR3 DNA: TGCAGTGCTGATTCCTATCAGGTGCAGTACTTC

V gene: TRBV7-3
J gene: TRBJ2-5
D gene: TRBD2
clone size: -
CDR3 protein: CASSLAGGLLGETQYF
CDR3 DNA: TGTGCCAGCAGCTTAGCGGGAGGGCTCCTCGGGGAGACCCAGTACTTC

V gene: TRBV25-1
J gene: TRBJ2-7
D gene: -
clone size: -
CDR3 protein: CASSNIRGGEQYF
CDR3 DNA: TGTGCCAGCAGTAACATAAGGGGCGGCGAGCAGTACTTC

V gene: TRBV2
J gene: TRBJ1-2
D gene: -
clone size: -
CDR3 protein: CASKSAGYYGYTF
CDR3 DNA: TGTGCCAGCAAGTCCGCCGGGTACTATGGCTACACCTTC

V gene: TRBV9
J gene: TRBJ2-1
D gene: TRBD2
clone size: -
CDR3 protein: CASSVASAGGTTEQFF
CDR3 DNA: TGTGCCAGCAGCGTAGCTTCTGCGGGAGGAACAACTGAGCAGTTCTTC

V gene: TRBV19
J gene: TRBJ2-7
D gene: TRBD2
clone size: -
CDR3 protein: CASSTLRTSAYYEQYF
CDR3 DNA: TGTGCCAGTAGTACCCTGAGGACTAGCGCTTACTACGAGCAGTACTTC

V gene: TRBV7-2
J gene: TRBJ2-5
D gene: TRBD2
clone size: -
CDR3 protein: CASSYKPSGIPYF
CDR3 DNA: TGTGCCAGCAGCTACAAACCTAGCGGGATCCCGTACTTC

V gene: TRBV29-1
J gene: TRBJ2-4
D gene: TRBD1
clone size: -
CDR3 protein: CSVVPGQGAKNIQYF
CDR3 DNA: TGCAGCGTTGTTCCGGGACAGGGGGCCAAAAACATTCAGTACTTC

V gene: TRBV18
J gene: TRBJ1-1
D gene: -
clone size: few
CDR3 protein: CASSERGSEAFF
CDR3 DNA: TGTGCCAGCTCGGAAAGGGGATCTGAAGCTTTCTTT

V gene: TRBV30
J gene: TRBJ1-1
D gene: -
clone size: -
CDR3 protein: CAWSVPPGRANTEAFF
CDR3 DNA: TGTGCCTGGAGTGTCCCTCCGGGCAGGGCGAACACTGAAGCTTTCTTT